This entry lists 5 T cell receptor beta chains sequenced from one sample in a study of OX40 agonist ivuxolimab in advanced cancers. Libraries were prepared by immunoSEQ multiplex PCR; TCRdb keeps only in-frame clonotypes and omits some of them. The repertoire holds 66,000 or so clones, with about 90% as singletons. Sample: CD4+ or CD8+ T cells sorted from blood, taken in a trial of the OX40 agonist ivuxolimab. The receptors stem from an adult with an advanced solid tumor such as melanoma, head and neck, liver or kidney cancer.

The count of this clone is one. This sequence joins TRBV27 and TRBJ2-5; 8 nucleotides match TRBD2. CDR3 length: 15 amino acids. The germline V gene encodes CDR1 MNHEY and CDR2 SMNVEV (reference sequence). With 4 bases clipped from V and 1 base from J, the junction kept 5 bases outside the gene matches. The CDR3 bases are TGTGCCAGCAGTTCTAGCGGGCTAGTCCAAGAGACCCAGTACTTC. Translated: CASSSSGLVQETQYF.

V gene TRBV2 combines with J gene TRBJ2-2, with 8 nucleotides matching TRBD1. The CDR3 totals 16 residues. The V segment lost 4 bases and the J segment 2 bases; nucleotides outside the gene matches: 6. The germline CDR1 and CDR2 sequences are SNHLY and FYNNEI. The CDR3 DNA follows: TGTGCCAGCAGTGCGGCAGGGGGCTTTAACACCGGGGAGCTGTTTTTT. It is translated as CASSAAGGFNTGELFF.

The chain joins TRBV14 to TRBJ2-7; 9 nucleotides line up with TRBD1. With V trimmed by 4 bases and J by 5 bases, 12 bases remained unmatched. The germline gives CDR1 SGHDN, CDR2 FVKESK. There are 16 residues in the CDR3. The CDR3 DNA sequence: TGTGCCAGCAGCCCCTGGCCGGGACAGGGAAGAGACGAGCAGTACTTC. Translated, it gives CASSPWPGQGRDEQYF.

This chain connects TRBV7-2 to TRBJ1-5; D is ambiguous. Germline V lookup: CDR1 SGHTA, CDR2 FQGNSA. CDR3 size: 13 residues. V was trimmed by 7 bases and J by 0 bases, leaving 7 bases between them. The DNA of the CDR3 is TGTGCCAGCAAACGGGATAGCAATCAGCCCCAGCATTTT. Amino acid sequence: CASKRDSNQPQHF.

The chain is built from TRBV18 and TRBJ2-3, with 10 nucleotides matching TRBD1. Germline lookup yields CDR1 KGHSH and CDR2 LQKENI. The CDR3 runs to 17 residues. The ends lost 5 bases at V and 2 bases at J; junction bases unmatched: 10. The CDR3 spells CASSALGTGAPTDTQYF. CDR3 DNA sequence: TGTGCCAGCTCAGCGCTCGGGACAGGGGCTCCCACAGATACGCAGTATTTT. Full variable domain (missing parts from reference TRBV18 and TRBJ2-3): NAGVMQNPRHLVRRRGQEARLRCSPMKGHSHVYWYRQLPEEGLKFMVYLQKENIIDESGMPKERFSAEFPKEGPSILRIQQVVRGDSAAYFCASSALGTGAPTDTQYFGPGTRLTVL.